The next 28 T cell receptor beta chains were all read from a single sample in a study of T cell repertoires in cytomegalovirus infection. TCRdb re-called the reads with MiXCR, one entry per CDR3 protein. The sample includes roughly 69,000 distinct CDR3 sequences, about 26% seen only once; the top ten take 50% to 65%. These receptors have no known antigen. The sample was CD8+ T cells from cultured PBMCs, taken from culture after CMV antigen stimulation. Source of these receptors: a human donor in good health (CMV status not recorded). Some clones in this sample may be carry-over from other donors' samples.

The chain uses TRBV27 and TRBJ2-7; 9 bases align to TRBD1. CDR1 and CDR2 from the germline V gene are MNHEY and SMNVEV (reference sequence). The CDR3 sequence is 14 residues long. J was trimmed by 3 bases and V by 1 base; bases with no gene match: 1. This CDR3 is CASSLLGQGYEQYF. The CDR3 coding sequence is TGTGCCAGCAGTTTATTGGGACAGGGCTACGAGCAGTACTTC.

This clonotype is a singleton in its sample. This chain connects TRBV28 to TRBJ1-1; no reliable D call. V dropped 11 bases and J dropped 2 bases, with 15 bases sitting between them. CDR1 and CDR2 (germline): MDHEN, SYDVKM. This CDR3 spans 13 amino acids. The CDR3 sequence: CALAEQVNTEAFF. The CDR3, as DNA: TGTGCCCTCGCGGAGCAAGTTAACACTGAAGCTTTCTTT.

This clonotype was counted ten times or more. The chain recombines TRBV7-3 with TRBJ2-5, with D possibly being TRBD1 (6 bases). Germline CDR1 and CDR2: SGHTA and FQGTGA. V lost 5 bases and J lost 7, with 26 bases in between. The CDR3 loop spans 17 amino acids. This CDR3 is CASSDIDRRDGPGTQYF. The DNA of the CDR3 is TGTGCCAGCAGCGACATAGACAGGAGAGACGGACCCGGGACCCAGTACTTC.

The V call is TRBV12-3 or TRBV12-4, the J call TRBJ2-5; D is perhaps TRBD2 (6 bases). The CDR3 runs to 11 residues. The ends were cut back, 6 bases at V and 5 bases at J, with 7 bases in the middle. The CDR3 region has the DNA TGTGCCAGCAGGGGGAGGGAGACCCAGTACTTC. Its protein product is CASRGRETQYF.

This clonotype was seen a handful of times. CDR3 DNA sequence: TGCGCCAGCAGCCAAGGCCGGGGACTAGCGACTTTCAATGAGCAGTTCTTC. Protein sequence: CASSQGRGLATFNEQFF. The chain has TRBV4-1 and TRBJ2-1; 10 nucleotides match TRBD2. This CDR3 has 17 amino acids. With 1 base clipped from V and 6 bases from J, the junction kept 9 bases outside the gene matches. The V gene's germline CDR1 is MGHRA and CDR2 YSYEKL.

Here the CDR3 reads CAYRQKEAGELFF. CDR3 nucleotides: TGTGCTTACCGACAGAAGGAAGCCGGGGAGCTGTTTTTT. V usage is TRBV12-3 or TRBV12-4 and J usage is TRBJ2-2, with D maybe TRBD1 (5 bases). The CDR3 has 13 residues.

This clonotype was seen only a few times. This chain links TRBV19 with TRBJ2-5, with TRBD1 matching over 9 bases. This CDR3 is 15 amino acids long. Germline loops: CDR1 LNHDA, CDR2 SQIVND (reference sequence). V lost 5 bases and J lost 5; bases outside the gene matches: 9. The CDR3 here is CASSPRDRARETQYF. The CDR3 bases are TGTGCCAGTAGTCCCCGGGACAGGGCCCGGGAGACCCAGTACTTC.

This clonotype was seen repeatedly, ten times or more. CDR3 amino acids: CASSLEIAGGLLYNEQFF. The CDR3 coding sequence is TGTGCCAGCAGCTTGGAGATAGCGGGAGGGCTCTTATACAATGAGCAGTTCTTC. This chain links TRBV7-6 with TRBJ2-1; TRBD2 matches 11 bases. This CDR3 is built from 18 residues. The J segment lost 4 bases and the V segment lost 3 bases, leaving 11 bases of the junction unmatched. Looked up from germline, CDR1 is SGHVS and CDR2 is FNYEAQ.

This clonotype was seen a few times. V usage is TRBV11-2 and J usage is TRBJ2-1, with D unresolved. The CDR3 contains 13 residues. The ends were cut back, 3 bases at V and 6 bases at J, with 9 bases in the middle. Germline values: CDR1 SGHAT, CDR2 FQNNGV. The CDR3 here is CASSFLSFNEQFF. CDR3 in DNA: TGTGCCAGCAGCTTTCTCTCGTTCAATGAGCAGTTCTTC.

In its sample, this clonotype was seen many times. V usage is TRBV7-8 and J usage is TRBJ2-1; D possibly corresponds to TRBD2 (6 bases). From germline, CDR1 is SGHVS and CDR2 FQNEAQ. This CDR3 has 16 residues. V lost 1 base and J lost 6, with 16 bases in between. CDR3 loop: CASSLDAAGFGNEQFF. The CDR3 coding sequence is TGTGCCAGCAGCTTAGATGCGGCGGGGTTCGGCAATGAGCAGTTCTTC.

The V call is TRBV24-1, the J call TRBJ2-2, with TRBD2 identical over 8 bases. In germline, CDR1 is KGHDR, CDR2 SFDVKD. Trimming took 3 bases from V and 3 from J; bases not matched to a gene: 8. The CDR3 is 17 amino acids. The CDR3: CATSDHRAGEDTGELFF. The CDR3 DNA reads TGTGCCACCAGTGATCACCGAGCGGGGGAGGACACCGGGGAGCTGTTTTTT.

The chain couples TRBV12-3 or TRBV12-4 to TRBJ2-5; TRBD2 agrees at 11 bases. V shed 5 bases, J shed 9 bases, and the junction held 14 bases outside the gene matches. The CDR3 is 16 amino acids. CDR3 residues: CASSTPGSGGGFAQYF. DNA for the CDR3: TGTGCCAGCAGTACTCCGGGTAGCGGGGGGGGTTTCGCCCAGTACTTC.

Only a few counts were recorded for this clonotype. This rearrangement joins TRBV11-2 to TRBJ2-2; TRBD2 matches at 8 bases. The V and J ends lost 4 bases and 6 bases, in that order; junction bases with no gene match: 7. This CDR3 has 15 residues. Germline lookup yields CDR1 SGHAT and CDR2 FQNNGV. CDR3 loop: CASSSQTSVAGELFF. Written as DNA, the CDR3 is TGTGCCAGCAGCTCCCAGACTAGCGTGGCCGGGGAGCTGTTTTTT. The full variable domain, rest sourced from reference TRBV11-2 and TRBJ2-2, is EAGVAQSPRYKIIEKRQSVAFWCNPISGHATLYWYQQILGQGPKLLIQFQNNGVVDDSQLPKDRFSAERLKGVDSTLKIQPAKLEDSAVYLCASSSQTSVAGELFFGEGSRLTVL.

This clonotype was detected a few times. The gene calls are TRBV6-5 and TRBJ2-1; D is uncertain. The CDR3 runs 13 residues. The V gene's germline CDR1 is MNHEY and CDR2 SVGAGI. V gave up 10 bases and J gave up 5 bases, with 15 bases separating them. The CDR3 region has the DNA TGTGCCACGTCGGACGGATATGACAATGAGCAGTTCTTC. It specifies CATSDGYDNEQFF.

The chain recombines TRBV11-3 with TRBJ1-1; D is unclear. The CDR3 totals 14 residues. V was cut by 1 base and J by 0 bases, with 6 bases left in between. Looked up from germline, CDR1 is SGHNT and CDR2 is YENEEA. The CDR3 bases are TGTGCCAGCAGCTTAGGGGCATTGAACACTGAAGCTTTCTTT. Amino acid sequence: CASSLGALNTEAFF. Full variable domain (missing parts from reference TRBV11-3 and TRBJ1-1): EAGVVQSPRYKIIEKKQPVAFWCNPISGHNTLYWYLQNLGQGPELLIRYENEEAVDDSQLPKDRFSAERLKGVDSTLKIQPAELGDSAVYLCASSLGALNTEAFFGQGTRLTVV.

Details on this clonotype: It may be a read error: a sequence one base away is much more abundant. The V gene is TRBV7-8, the J gene TRBJ2-2; D is tentatively TRBD1 or TRBD2 (6 bases each). The germline V and J ends were trimmed by 5 bases and 9 bases, with 10 bases remaining between them. The CDR3 runs to 12 residues. Germline CDR1 and CDR2: SGHVS and FQNEAQ. The CDR3 DNA sequence: TGTGCCAGCAGCGAGGGGGGTTGGGAGCTGTTTTTT. This gives the protein CASSEGGWELFF. The full variable domain, in which reference TRBV7-8 and TRBJ2-2 provide the parts outside the CDR3, is GAGVSQSPRYKVAKRGQDVALRCDPISGHVSLFWYQQALGQGPEFLTYFQNEAQLDKSGLPSDRFFAERPEGSVSTLKIQRTQQEDSAVYLCASSEGGWELFFGEGSRLTVL.

This chain links TRBV4-2 with TRBJ2-3; D may match TRBD1 or TRBD2 (7 bases each). Germline assignment: CDR1 LGHNA and CDR2 YNFKEQ. The CDR3 runs 17 residues. Trimming stripped 1 base from V and 2 bases from J, with 16 bases between. CDR3 bases: TGTGCCAGCAGCCAAGCTCAGGGAGGGGGCCTCACAGATACGCAGTATTTT. Residues: CASSQAQGGGLTDTQYF.

The V call is TRBV2, the J call TRBJ1-6, with a weak D call TRBD1 (5 bases). The CDR3 is 15 amino acids. The germline V and J ends were trimmed by 3 bases and 0 bases, with 6 bases remaining between them. CDR1 SNHLY and CDR2 FYNNEI come from the germline V gene. CDR3 nucleotide sequence: TGTGCCAGCAGTGATAGGGGCTCCTATAATTCACCCCTCCACTTT. This gives the protein CASSDRGSYNSPLHF.

The chain couples TRBV5-5 to TRBJ1-5, with a possible D match to TRBD1 (6 bases). The V gene's germline CDR1 is SGHKS and CDR2 YYEKEE (reference sequence). The CDR3 loop spans 15 amino acids. Trimming pared 4 bases from V and 1 base from J, leaving 12 bases between. The CDR3 here is CASSQQGNSNQPQHF. In nucleotides, the CDR3 is TGTGCCAGCAGCCAGCAGGGGAACAGCAATCAGCCCCAGCATTTT.

This clonotype showed up many times. This chain links TRBV7-2 with TRBJ2-7; 7 bases align to TRBD1. J was trimmed by 3 bases and V by 5 bases; bases with no gene match: 7. This CDR3 is built from 14 residues. Germline CDR1 and CDR2: SGHTA and FQGNSA. CDR3 amino acids: CASSPRDRDYEQYF. The CDR3 DNA reads TGTGCCAGCAGCCCCCGGGACAGAGACTACGAGCAGTACTTC.

A few counts support this clonotype. The V and J genes are TRBV7-9 and TRBJ2-7; D gene uncertain. The CDR3 spans 12 residues. Trimming left V 1 base short and J 6 bases short, with 7 bases between. Germline V gene data show CDR1 as SEHNR and CDR2 as FQNEAQ (reference sequence). CDR3 residues: CASSLGVSEQYF. The CDR3 coding sequence is TGTGCCAGCAGCTTAGGGGTTAGCGAGCAGTACTTC.

This clonotype turned up a few times. The chain links TRBV12-3 or TRBV12-4 to TRBJ2-1; no definite D call. Trimming shortened V by 1 base and J by 8 bases, and 0 bases separated the two germline ends. The CDR3 is made up of 10 amino acids. DNA of the CDR3: TGTGCCAGCAGTTTAGATGAGCAGTTCTTC. This sequence encodes CASSLDEQFF.

This chain uses TRBV7-8 with TRBJ1-1; D possibly corresponds to TRBD1 (5 bases). The CDR3 consists of 15 residues. CDR1 and CDR2 from the germline V gene are SGHVS and FQNEAQ. The germline V and J ends were trimmed by 1 base and 3 bases, with 12 bases remaining between them. CDR3 DNA sequence: TGTGCCAGCAGCTTAGATCGGGTGGGGCACACTGAAGCTTTCTTT. Translating it yields CASSLDRVGHTEAFF.

Only a few counts were recorded for this clonotype. The chain joins TRBV6-5 to TRBJ2-5; D gene ambiguous. V was pared by 0 bases and J by 2 bases, with 10 bases between. CDR1 MNHEY and CDR2 SVGAGI come from the germline V gene. The CDR3 is 15 amino acids. The CDR3 region has the DNA TGTGCCAGCAGTTACTCGAAAAGAGGTCAAGAGACCCAGTACTTC. Translating it yields CASSYSKRGQETQYF.

CDR3 sequence: CASSSSTGGNTEAFF. The CDR3 region has the DNA TGTGCCAGCAGTTCGTCAACAGGGGGAAATACTGAAGCTTTCTTT. The chain couples TRBV6-2 or TRBV6-3 to TRBJ1-1, with 8 nucleotides matching TRBD1. Germline-derived CDR1 and CDR2 are MNHEY and SVGEGT. This CDR3 is built from 15 residues. Losses at the gene ends were 4 bases for V and 5 bases for J; bases not matched to a gene: 9.

This chain links TRBV3-1 with TRBJ2-7; 7 nucleotides align to TRBD2. The CDR3 is made up of 15 amino acids. CDR1 and CDR2 from the germline V gene are LGHDT and YNNKEL (reference sequence). V dropped 2 bases and J dropped 2; count of bases not matched to a gene: 6. The CDR3 coding sequence is TGTGCCAGCAGCCAACCTGGGAGGGAGGCCTACGAGCAGTACTTC. The encoded protein is CASSQPGREAYEQYF.

Note on this clonotype: The CDR3 ends on some other residue instead of the conserved phenylalanine or tryptophan, so this is likely a read error. It is unclear where the CDR3 begins or ends on the DNA, so no DNA is shown, and the CDR3 is as TCRdb lists it. The chain is built from TRBV5-8 and TRBJ1-1; the table's TRBD1 call for D was not verified on the DNA. CDR1 is SGHTS, CDR2 YDEGEE, per germline. Inclusive of both ends, the CDR3 amounts to 13 amino acids. The CDR3 region is CASSRGQALMGFL.

The rearrangement uses TRBV6-8 and TRBJ2-7; TRBD1 is a possible D gene (6 bases). Germline loops: CDR1 MNHGY, CDR2 SAAAGT. V lost 2 bases, J lost 0 bases, and 11 bases lay in between. The CDR3 extends over 15 amino acids. This CDR3 reads CASSYRGSSSYEQYF. The CDR3 coding sequence is TGTGCCAGCAGTTACAGGGGGTCAAGCTCCTACGAGCAGTACTTC.